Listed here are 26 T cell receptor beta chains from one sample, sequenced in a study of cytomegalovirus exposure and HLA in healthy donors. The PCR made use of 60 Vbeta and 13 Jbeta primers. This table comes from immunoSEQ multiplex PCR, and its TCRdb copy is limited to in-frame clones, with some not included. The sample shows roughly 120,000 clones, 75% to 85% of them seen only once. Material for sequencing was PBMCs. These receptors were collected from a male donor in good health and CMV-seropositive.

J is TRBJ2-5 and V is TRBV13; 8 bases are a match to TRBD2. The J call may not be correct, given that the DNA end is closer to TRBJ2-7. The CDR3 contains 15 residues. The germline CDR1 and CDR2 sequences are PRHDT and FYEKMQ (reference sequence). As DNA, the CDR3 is TGTGCCAGCAGCACAAGAAGCAGCGGGAGCGACGAGCAGTACTTC. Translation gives CASSTRSSGSDEQYF.

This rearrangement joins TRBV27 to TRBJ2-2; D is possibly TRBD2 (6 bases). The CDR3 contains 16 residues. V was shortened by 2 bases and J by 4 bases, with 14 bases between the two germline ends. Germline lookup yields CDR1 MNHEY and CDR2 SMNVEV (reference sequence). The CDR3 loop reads CASSLIWRGGTGELFF. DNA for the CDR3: TGTGCCAGCAGTTTAATTTGGCGGGGAGGCACCGGGGAGCTGTTTTTT.

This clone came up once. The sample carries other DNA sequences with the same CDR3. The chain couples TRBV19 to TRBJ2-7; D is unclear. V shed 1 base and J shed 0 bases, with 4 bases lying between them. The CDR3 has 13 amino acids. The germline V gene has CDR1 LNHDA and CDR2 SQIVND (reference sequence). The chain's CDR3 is CASSIGLSYEQYF. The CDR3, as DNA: TGTGCCAGTAGTATAGGACTCTCCTACGAGCAGTACTTC.

The CDR3 protein is CASSWDKGGEQYF. DNA of the CDR3: TGTGCCAGCAGTTGGGACAAAGGAGGTGAGCAGTACTTC. This rearrangement joins TRBV7-2 to TRBJ2-7, with D perhaps TRBD1 (6 bases). Trimming cost V 6 bases and J 7 bases, with 16 bases left between them. The CDR3 spans 13 residues. Germline V gene lookup returns CDR1 SGHTA and CDR2 FQGNSA.

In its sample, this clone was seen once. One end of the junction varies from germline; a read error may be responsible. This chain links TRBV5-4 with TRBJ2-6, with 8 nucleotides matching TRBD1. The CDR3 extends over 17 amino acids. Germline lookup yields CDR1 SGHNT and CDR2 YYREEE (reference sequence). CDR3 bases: TGTGCCAGCGACAGAGACAGGGGAAGGCCTGGGGCCAACGGCCTGACTTTC. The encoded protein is CASDRDRGRPGANGLTF.

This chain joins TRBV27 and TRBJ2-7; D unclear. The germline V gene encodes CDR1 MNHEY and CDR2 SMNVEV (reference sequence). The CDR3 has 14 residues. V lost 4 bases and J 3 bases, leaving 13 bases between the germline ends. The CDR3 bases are TGTGCCAGCAGTTCCAGACTGGTCTACTACGAGCAGTACTTC. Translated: CASSSRLVYYEQYF.

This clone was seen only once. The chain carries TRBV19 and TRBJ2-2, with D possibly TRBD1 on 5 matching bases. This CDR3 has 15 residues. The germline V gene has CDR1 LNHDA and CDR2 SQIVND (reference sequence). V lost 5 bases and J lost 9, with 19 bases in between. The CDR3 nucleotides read TGTGCCAGTAGTTTGACCGTCGAAGGGGTCCGGGAGCTGTTTTTT. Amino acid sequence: CASSLTVEGVRELFF.

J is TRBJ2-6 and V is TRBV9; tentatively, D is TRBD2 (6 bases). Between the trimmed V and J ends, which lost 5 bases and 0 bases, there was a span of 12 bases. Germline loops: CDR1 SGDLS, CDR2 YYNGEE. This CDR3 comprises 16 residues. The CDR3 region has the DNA TGTGCCAGCAGGGGGACTTACTACTCTGGGGCCAACGTCCTGACTTTC. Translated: CASRGTYYSGANVLTF. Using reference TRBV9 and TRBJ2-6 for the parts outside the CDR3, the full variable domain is DSGVTQTPKHLITATGQRVTLRCSPRSGDLSVYWYQQSLDQGLQFLIQYYNGEERAKGNILERFSAQQFPDLHSELNLSSLELGDSALYFCASRGTYYSGANVLTFGAGSRLTVL.

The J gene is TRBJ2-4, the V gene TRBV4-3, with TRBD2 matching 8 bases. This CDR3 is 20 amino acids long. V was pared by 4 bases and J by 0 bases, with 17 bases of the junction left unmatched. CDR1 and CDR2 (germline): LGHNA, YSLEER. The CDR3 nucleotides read TGCGCCAGCAGCCGAAAGGGACCTTGTCATAGCGGGATAGCCAAAAACATTCAGTACTTC. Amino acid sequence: CASSRKGPCHSGIAKNIQYF.

In DNA form, the CDR3 reads TGTGCCAGCACCTTACGCGGTCGGAAACAAGAGACCCAGTACTTC. Its protein is CASTLRGRKQETQYF. The chain recombines TRBV9 with TRBJ2-5, with D unclear. Trimming took 6 bases from V and 2 from J, leaving 17 bases between them. Germline-derived CDR1 and CDR2 are SGDLS and YYNGEE. This CDR3 region has 15 residues. The whole variable domain, remainder taken from reference TRBV9 and TRBJ2-5, is DSGVTQTPKHLITATGQRVTLRCSPRSGDLSVYWYQQSLDQGLQFLIQYYNGEERAKGNILERFSAQQFPDLHSELNLSSLELGDSALYFCASTLRGRKQETQYFGPGTRLLVL.

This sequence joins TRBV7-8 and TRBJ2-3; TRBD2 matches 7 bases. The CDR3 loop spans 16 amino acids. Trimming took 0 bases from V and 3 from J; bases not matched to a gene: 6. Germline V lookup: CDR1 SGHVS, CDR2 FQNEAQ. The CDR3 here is CASSLALPSGTDTQYF. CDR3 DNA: TGTGCCAGCAGCTTAGCGCTACCTAGCGGTACAGATACGCAGTATTTT.

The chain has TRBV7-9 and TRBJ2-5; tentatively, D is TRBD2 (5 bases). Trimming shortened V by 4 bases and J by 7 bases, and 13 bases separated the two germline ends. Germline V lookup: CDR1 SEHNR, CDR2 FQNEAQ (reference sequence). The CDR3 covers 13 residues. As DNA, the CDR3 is TGTGCCAGCAGCTCGGGATTGACGGGGACCCAGTACTTC. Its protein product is CASSSGLTGTQYF. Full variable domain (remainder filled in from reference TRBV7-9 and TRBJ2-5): DTGVSQNPRHKITKRGQNVTFRCDPISEHNRLYWYRQTLGQGPEFLTYFQNEAQLEKSRLLSDRFSAERPKGSFSTLEIQRTEQGDSAMYLCASSSGLTGTQYFGPGTRLLVL.

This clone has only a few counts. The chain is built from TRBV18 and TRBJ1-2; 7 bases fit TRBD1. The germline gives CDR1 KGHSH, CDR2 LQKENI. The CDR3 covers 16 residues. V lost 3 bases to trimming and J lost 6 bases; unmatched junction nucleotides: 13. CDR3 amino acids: CASSPYWIQGENGYTF. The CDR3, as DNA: TGTGCCAGCTCACCCTACTGGATTCAGGGGGAGAATGGCTACACCTTC. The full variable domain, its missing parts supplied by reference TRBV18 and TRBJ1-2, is NAGVMQNPRHLVRRRGQEARLRCSPMKGHSHVYWYRQLPEEGLKFMVYLQKENIIDESGMPKERFSAEFPKEGPSILRIQQVVRGDSAAYFCASSPYWIQGENGYTFGSGTRLTVV.

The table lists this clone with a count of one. This chain's CDR3 is CASSLGLRNEQFF. The CDR3, as DNA: TGTGCCAGCAGTTTAGGACTTCGCAATGAGCAGTTCTTC. The V call is TRBV28, the J call TRBJ2-1; D perhaps matches TRBD2 (5 bases). The germline V gene encodes CDR1 MDHEN and CDR2 SYDVKM. This CDR3 spans 13 amino acids. Trimming took off 2 bases at V and 6 bases at J, with 8 bases between the two ends.

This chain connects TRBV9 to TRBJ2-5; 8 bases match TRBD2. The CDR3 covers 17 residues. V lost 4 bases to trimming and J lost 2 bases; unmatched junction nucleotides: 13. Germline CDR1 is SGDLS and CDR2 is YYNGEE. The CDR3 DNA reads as TGTGCCAGCAGCCCCTCCCCAACTAGCGGAGGGCAAGAGACCCAGTACTTC. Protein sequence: CASSPSPTSGGQETQYF.

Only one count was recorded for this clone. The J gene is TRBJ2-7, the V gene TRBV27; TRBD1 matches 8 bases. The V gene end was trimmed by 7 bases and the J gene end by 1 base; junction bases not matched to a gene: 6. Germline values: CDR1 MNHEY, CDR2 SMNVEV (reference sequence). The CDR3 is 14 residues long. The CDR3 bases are TGTGCCAGCACTTCGACAGGGGAATCCTACGAGCAGTACTTC. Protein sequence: CASTSTGESYEQYF.

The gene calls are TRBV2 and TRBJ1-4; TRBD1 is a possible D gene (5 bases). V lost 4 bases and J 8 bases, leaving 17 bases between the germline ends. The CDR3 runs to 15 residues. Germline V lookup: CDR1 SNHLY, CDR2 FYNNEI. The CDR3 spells CASSGRGPKGEKLFF. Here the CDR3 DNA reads TGTGCCAGCAGTGGCAGAGGCCCGAAGGGGGAAAAACTGTTTTTT. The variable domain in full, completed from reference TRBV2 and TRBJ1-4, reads EPEVTQTPSHQVTQMGQEVILRCVPISNHLYFYWYRQILGQKVEFLVSFYNNEISEKSEIFDDQFSVERPDGSNFTLKIRSTKLEDSAMYFCASSGRGPKGEKLFFGSGTQLSVL.

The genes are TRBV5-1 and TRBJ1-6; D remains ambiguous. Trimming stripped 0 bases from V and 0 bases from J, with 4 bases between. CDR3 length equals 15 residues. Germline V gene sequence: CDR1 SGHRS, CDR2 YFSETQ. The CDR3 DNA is TGCGCCAGCAGCTTGGAGAGCTCCTATAATTCACCCCTCCACTTT. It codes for CASSLESSYNSPLHF.

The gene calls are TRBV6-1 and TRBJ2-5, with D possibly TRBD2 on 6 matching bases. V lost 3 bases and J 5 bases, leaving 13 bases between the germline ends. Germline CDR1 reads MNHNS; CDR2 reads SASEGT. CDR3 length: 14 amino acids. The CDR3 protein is CASSEGGRRETQYF. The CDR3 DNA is TGTGCCAGCAGTGAGGGTGGGAGGCGGGAGACCCAGTACTTC.

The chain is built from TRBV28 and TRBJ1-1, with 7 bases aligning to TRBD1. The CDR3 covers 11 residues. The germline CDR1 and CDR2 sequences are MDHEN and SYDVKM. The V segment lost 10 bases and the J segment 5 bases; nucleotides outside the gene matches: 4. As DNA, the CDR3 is TGTGCCATCAAACAGGGGACTGAAGCTTTCTTT. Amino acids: CAIKQGTEAFF.

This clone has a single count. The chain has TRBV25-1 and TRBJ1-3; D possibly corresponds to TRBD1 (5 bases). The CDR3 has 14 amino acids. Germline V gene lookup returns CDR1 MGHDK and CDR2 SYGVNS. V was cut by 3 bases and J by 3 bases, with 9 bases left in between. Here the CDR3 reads CASSDTGIGNTIYF. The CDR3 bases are TGTGCCAGCAGTGACACAGGCATTGGAAACACCATATATTTT.

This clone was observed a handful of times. The CDR3 loop reads CASSDSIGGVGEQFF. DNA of the CDR3: TGTGCCAGCAGTGACTCGATTGGGGGGGTCGGTGAGCAGTTCTTC. The chain links TRBV6-4 to TRBJ2-1; 7 bases are shared with TRBD2. Germline CDR1 reads MRHNA; CDR2 reads SNTAGT. Losses at the gene ends were 0 bases for V and 9 bases for J; bases not matched to a gene: 8. CDR3 length: 15 amino acids.

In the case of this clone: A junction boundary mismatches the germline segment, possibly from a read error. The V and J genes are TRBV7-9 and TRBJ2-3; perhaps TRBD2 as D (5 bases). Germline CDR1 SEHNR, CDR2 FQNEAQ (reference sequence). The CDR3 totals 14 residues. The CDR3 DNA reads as TGTACCAGCAGTTTAAGCGGTCTATTAGATACGCAGTATTTT. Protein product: CTSSLSGLLDTQYF.

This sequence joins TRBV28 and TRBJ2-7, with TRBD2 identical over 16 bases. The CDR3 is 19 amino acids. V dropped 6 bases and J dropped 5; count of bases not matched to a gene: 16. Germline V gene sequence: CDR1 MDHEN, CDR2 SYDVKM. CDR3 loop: CASRLTDLGLAGGRHEQYF. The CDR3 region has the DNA TGTGCCAGCAGGCTGACTGACTTGGGACTAGCGGGAGGGCGCCACGAGCAGTACTTC.

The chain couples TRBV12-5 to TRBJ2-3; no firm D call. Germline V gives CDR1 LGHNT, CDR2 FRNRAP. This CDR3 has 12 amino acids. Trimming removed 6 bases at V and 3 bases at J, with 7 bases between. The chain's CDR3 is CASGRETDTQYF. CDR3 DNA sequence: TGTGCTAGTGGCCGCGAAACAGATACGCAGTATTTT.

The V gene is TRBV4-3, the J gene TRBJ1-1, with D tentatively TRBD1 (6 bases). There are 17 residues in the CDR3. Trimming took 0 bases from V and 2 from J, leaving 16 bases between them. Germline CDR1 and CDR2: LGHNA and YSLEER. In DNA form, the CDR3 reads TGCGCCAGCAGCCAAGATTGGGAAACAGGGTCCAACACTGAAGCTTTCTTT. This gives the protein CASSQDWETGSNTEAFF.